The 29 T cell receptor beta chains below all came from one sample that was sequenced in a study of blood T cells in healthy people across ages. Together with a sample-barcoded 5' primer, a J-beta primer mix was included in a second PCR lasting roughly 6 to 12 cycles. TCRdb ran MiXCR on the 5' RACE reads and lists one entry per CDR3 protein. The sample has roughly 800,000 distinct CDR3 sequences; roughly 64% are singletons. Sequencing was performed on blood. Source of these receptors: a man younger than 45 in good health.

Notes on this clonotype: A read error may produce the germline difference seen at one junction end. The genes are TRBV7-2 and TRBJ2-7, with D possibly matching TRBD2 (6 bases). CDR1 is SGHTA, CDR2 FQGNSA, per germline. This CDR3 is built from 12 residues. This CDR3 is CAGSQAGNEQYF. Written as DNA, the CDR3 is TGTGCCGGCAGCCAAGCGGGCAACGAGCAGTACTTC.

This clonotype was counted a few times. Relative to the germline gene, one junction end is altered; a read error may explain this. The rearrangement links TRBV20-1 to TRBJ2-3; a weak D match, TRBD2 (5 bases). The germline V gene has CDR1 DFQATT and CDR2 SNEGSKA (reference sequence). The CDR3 covers 14 residues. CDR3 sequence reads: CSARDSGITDTQYF. The DNA of the CDR3 is TGCAGTGCAAGAGACTCGGGAATCACAGATACGCAGTATTTT.

This clonotype was seen a handful of times. The CDR3: CAIGGEQETQYF. In nucleotides, the CDR3 is TGTGCCATCGGGGGGGAACAAGAGACCCAGTACTTC. The chain is built from TRBV10-3 and TRBJ2-5; TRBD2 aligns across 7 bases. The germline gives CDR1 ENHRY, CDR2 SYGVKD. The CDR3 contains 12 residues. V dropped 8 bases and J dropped 2; count of bases not matched to a gene: 2.

This clonotype has a handful of counts. V gene TRBV20-1 combines with J gene TRBJ2-7, with 11 bases aligning to TRBD2. In germline, CDR1 is DFQATT, CDR2 SNEGSKA (reference sequence). The CDR3 sequence is 15 residues long. V dropped 5 bases and J dropped 0; count of bases not matched to a gene: 6. CDR3 bases: TGCAGTGCTCAACAGGGGACTAGCGGCTCCTACGAGCAGTACTTC. It is translated as CSAQQGTSGSYEQYF.

J is TRBJ1-1 and V is TRBV20-1, with 7 bases aligning to TRBD1. CDR1 and CDR2 from the germline V gene are DFQATT and SNEGSKA (reference sequence). The J segment lost 0 bases and the V segment lost 6 bases, leaving 4 bases of the junction unmatched. The CDR3 loop spans 13 amino acids. CDR3 nucleotides: TGCAGTGCCACGACAGGGATGAACACTGAAGCTTTCTTT. It encodes CSATTGMNTEAFF.

This clonotype is a singleton in its sample. The DNA for the CDR3 is TGCAGTGCTTGTGGAGCGGGAGGGCCCAGCACAGATACGCAGTATTTT. Protein sequence: CSACGAGGPSTDTQYF. V and J are TRBV20-1 and TRBJ2-3; 10 bases agree with TRBD2. The ends lost 5 bases at V and 0 bases at J; junction bases unmatched: 8. The CDR3 has 16 amino acids. The germline V gene encodes CDR1 DFQATT and CDR2 SNEGSKA (reference sequence).

The chain is built from TRBV20-1 and TRBJ2-5, with unresolved D. The V end was cut by 5 bases, the J end by 0 bases, with 7 bases between. Germline CDR1 is DFQATT and CDR2 is SNEGSKA (reference sequence). The CDR3 has 12 residues. CDR3 amino acids: CSAHRDQETQYF. The CDR3 DNA sequence: TGCAGTGCTCACCGGGACCAAGAGACCCAGTACTTC.

The chain carries TRBV3-1 and TRBJ2-4; D might be TRBD1 or TRBD2, each matching 6 bases. Trimming left V 0 bases short and J 13 bases short, with 16 bases between. Germline lookup yields CDR1 LGHDT and CDR2 YNNKEL (reference sequence). The CDR3 has 14 residues. CDR3 sequence (DNA): TGTGCCAGCAGCCAAGAAACAGGGAGGACTGTGCAGTACTTC. The encoded protein is CASSQETGRTVQYF.

The chain joins TRBV12-3 or TRBV12-4 to TRBJ2-1, with 7 bases fitting TRBD2. V lost 8 bases, J lost 10 bases, and 8 bases stayed unmatched. The CDR3 is made up of 12 amino acids. The CDR3 bases are TGTGCCAGCTGCCGGGAGCGGGGCGAGCAGTTCTTC. The encoded protein is CASCRERGEQFF.

The chain uses TRBV6-5 and TRBJ2-7; tentative D call: TRBD2 (6 bases). The V gene's germline CDR1 is MNHEY and CDR2 SVGAGI. The CDR3 contains 16 residues. V lost 2 bases, J lost 1 base, and 15 bases lay in between. DNA of the CDR3: TGTGCCAGCAGTTACACCTATCTTAGCGGATCCTACGAGCAGTACTTC. This gives the protein CASSYTYLSGSYEQYF.

The chain employs TRBV10-3 and TRBJ2-1; D remains unclear. Germline loops: CDR1 ENHRY, CDR2 SYGVKD. V lost 9 bases to trimming and J lost 8 bases, with 14 bases between them. The CDR3 has 12 residues. CDR3 DNA sequence: TGTGCCATAGCGCTCAACGTGGATGAGCAGTTCTTC. This translates into CAIALNVDEQFF.

The chain uses TRBV12-3 or TRBV12-4 and TRBJ1-5; no reliable D call. V lost 11 bases and J lost 4, with 12 bases in between. This CDR3 spans 12 amino acids. Here the CDR3 DNA reads TGTGCCTCTTCGCGTTCAAATCAGCCCCAGCATTTT. Translated, it gives CASSRSNQPQHF.

In this sample, this clonotype turned up a few times. This chain connects TRBV6-1 to TRBJ2-4, with TRBD2 matching over 9 bases. V gave up 7 bases and J gave up 3 bases; unmatched junction bases: 4. This CDR3 contains 14 residues. From germline, CDR1 is MNHNS and CDR2 SASEGT. The CDR3, as DNA: TGTGCCAGCACTAGCGGGATTGTCAAAAACATTCAGTACTTC. It encodes CASTSGIVKNIQYF.

This clonotype was counted once. This chain uses TRBV9 with TRBJ2-3; 10 nucleotides align to TRBD2. The CDR3 is made up of 16 amino acids. Germline V gene sequence: CDR1 SGDLS, CDR2 YYNGEE. J gave up 2 bases and V 4 bases, and 7 bases lay outside the gene matches. Here the CDR3 DNA reads TGTGCCAGCAGCTCCGGACTAGCGGAGATCACAGATACGCAGTATTTT. Protein: CASSSGLAEITDTQYF.

The chain is built from TRBV11-1 and TRBJ2-7; D gene unclear. Trimming stripped 5 bases from V and 0 bases from J, with 17 bases between. Germline V gives CDR1 SGHAT, CDR2 FQDESV (reference sequence). The CDR3 is made up of 16 amino acids. CDR3 in DNA: TGTGCCAGCAGCCAGATAATCGATTCCCGCTCCTACGAGCAGTACTTC. Translation: CASSQIIDSRSYEQYF.

The V call is TRBV11-1, the J call TRBJ1-1, with a possible D match to TRBD1 (6 bases). From germline, CDR1 is SGHAT and CDR2 FQDESV (reference sequence). The CDR3 runs to 13 residues. V shed 4 bases and J shed 5 bases, with 11 bases lying between them. As DNA, the CDR3 is TGTGCCAGCAGCTCTAAAACAGGGACTGAAGCTTTCTTT. As protein: CASSSKTGTEAFF.

V usage is TRBV27 and J usage is TRBJ2-5; 7 bases fit TRBD2. CDR1 is MNHEY and CDR2 is SMNVEV in the germline V gene (reference sequence). The CDR3 sequence is 18 residues long. V lost 6 bases, J lost 2 bases, and 18 bases stayed unmatched. CDR3 in amino acids: CASRGRTRRGGLQETQYF. CDR3 coding DNA: TGTGCCAGCAGGGGTCGGACTAGGAGGGGTGGGTTACAAGAGACCCAGTACTTC.

On this clonotype: The junction and the germline gene differ at one end; a read error may be behind it. V and J are TRBV5-5 and TRBJ2-1, with 10 bases that match TRBD2. Germline lookup yields CDR1 SGHKS and CDR2 YYEKEE (reference sequence). The CDR3 sequence is 16 residues long. CDR3 sequence: CASGLAPSGGYNEQFF. CDR3 DNA: TGTGCCAGCGGCTTGGCTCCTAGCGGGGGCTACAATGAGCAGTTCTTC.

In its sample, this clonotype was seen a few times. The rearrangement links TRBV27 to TRBJ2-7; 8 nucleotides agree with TRBD2. The germline V gene has CDR1 MNHEY and CDR2 SMNVEV (reference sequence). V dropped 0 bases and J dropped 5; count of bases not matched to a gene: 9. The CDR3 consists of 16 residues. The CDR3 region has the DNA TGTGCCAGCAGTTTATCCCCGGGACTAGATCTCCACGAGCAGTACTTC. It is translated as CASSLSPGLDLHEQYF.

This rearrangement joins TRBV7-2 to TRBJ1-2; 10 positions agree with TRBD1. The CDR3 is 14 amino acids. V shed 5 bases and J 7 bases; nucleotides not matched to a gene: 7. Looked up from germline, CDR1 is SGHTA and CDR2 is FQGNSA. CDR3 in DNA: TGTGCCAGCAGCGTAGTGGGACAGGGGATTGGCTACACCTTC. Translation gives CASSVVGQGIGYTF.

This clonotype was recorded at least ten times. The chain combines TRBV20-1 with TRBJ2-5; no definite D call. The CDR3 sequence is 13 residues long. The germline V and J ends were trimmed by 6 bases and 4 bases, with 15 bases remaining between them. Per the germline V gene, CDR1 is DFQATT and CDR2 is SNEGSKA (reference sequence). The CDR3 coding sequence is TGCAGTGCCCCTGACGCTTCAGTAGAGACCCAGTACTTC. It specifies CSAPDASVETQYF.

The table lists this clonotype with a few counts. This chain joins TRBV2 and TRBJ1-6; D call uncertain. This CDR3 spans 11 amino acids. Trimming removed 7 bases from V and 9 bases from J, with 7 bases in between. CDR1 is SNHLY, CDR2 FYNNEI, per germline. CDR3 DNA sequence: TGTGCCAGCACCTATGCTTCACCCCTCCACTTT. Protein: CASTYASPLHF.

This clonotype was detected only a few times. V gene TRBV7-2 combines with J gene TRBJ1-2, with TRBD1 as a possible D gene (5 bases). The CDR3 has 18 amino acids. CDR1 and CDR2 (germline): SGHTA, FQGNSA. The V end lost 1 base, the J end lost 4 bases, and 22 bases lay between the germline ends. CDR3 sequence: CASSLEYGGGKSAYGYTF. CDR3 DNA: TGTGCCAGCAGCTTAGAGTATGGTGGGGGTAAATCTGCCTATGGCTACACCTTC.

The chain recombines TRBV7-2 with TRBJ2-7; TRBD2 is a possible D gene (6 bases). This CDR3 is 13 amino acids long. The V gene's germline CDR1 is SGHTA and CDR2 FQGNSA. V lost 8 bases to trimming and J lost 5 bases, with 16 bases between them. For the CDR3, the DNA is TGTGCCAGCCGCGAGACTAGTTCCCACGAGCAGTACTTC. It specifies CASRETSSHEQYF.

To note about this clonotype: One junction end disagrees with the germline gene, perhaps due to a read error. J is TRBJ2-3 and V is TRBV28; D possibly corresponds to TRBD2 (6 bases). The CDR3 is made up of 15 amino acids. Germline CDR1 and CDR2: MDHEN and SYDVKM. CDR3 region: CASSQLAYLPDMQYF. The DNA of the CDR3 is TGTGCCAGCAGTCAACTAGCCTACTTACCAGATATGCAGTATTTT.

The chain employs TRBV2 and TRBJ2-2; no reliable D call. Germline CDR1 SNHLY, CDR2 FYNNEI. The CDR3 consists of 14 residues. V lost 2 bases and J lost 1, with 5 bases in between. This chain's CDR3 is CASSELWNTGELFF. DNA for the CDR3: TGTGCCAGCAGTGAACTTTGGAACACCGGGGAGCTGTTTTTT. The variable domain in full, with the rest retrieved from reference TRBV2 and TRBJ2-2, is EPEVTQTPSHQVTQMGQEVILRCVPISNHLYFYWYRQILGQKVEFLVSFYNNEISEKSEIFDDQFSVERPDGSNFTLKIRSTKLEDSAMYFCASSELWNTGELFFGEGSRLTVL.

A few counts support this clonotype. The CDR3 bases are TGTGCCAGCAGTTACTCCCGGGAGCAGTACTTC. Encoded protein: CASSYSREQYF. This chain uses TRBV6-2 or TRBV6-3 with TRBJ2-7, with D unclear. With 0 bases removed from V and 7 bases from J, the gap between germline ends came to 4 bases. CDR1 is MNHEY, CDR2 SVGEGT, per germline. This CDR3 spans 11 amino acids.

The genes are TRBV25-1 and TRBJ2-3; 9 bases fit TRBD2. The V and J ends lost 6 bases and 5 bases, in that order; junction bases with no gene match: 9. CDR3 length: 15 residues. Germline V gene data show CDR1 as MGHDK and CDR2 as SYGVNS. The CDR3 is CASRGRIAGEDTQYF. CDR3 nucleotide sequence: TGTGCCAGCAGGGGCAGAATAGCGGGAGAAGATACGCAGTATTTT.

The gene calls are TRBV29-1 and TRBJ2-1; D gene ambiguous. The CDR3 is 12 residues long. Trimming removed 4 bases at V and 7 bases at J, with 11 bases between. From germline, CDR1 is SQVTM and CDR2 ANQGSEA. Here the CDR3 reads CSVGPGWNEQFF. The CDR3 DNA is TGCAGCGTTGGCCCGGGTTGGAATGAGCAGTTCTTC.